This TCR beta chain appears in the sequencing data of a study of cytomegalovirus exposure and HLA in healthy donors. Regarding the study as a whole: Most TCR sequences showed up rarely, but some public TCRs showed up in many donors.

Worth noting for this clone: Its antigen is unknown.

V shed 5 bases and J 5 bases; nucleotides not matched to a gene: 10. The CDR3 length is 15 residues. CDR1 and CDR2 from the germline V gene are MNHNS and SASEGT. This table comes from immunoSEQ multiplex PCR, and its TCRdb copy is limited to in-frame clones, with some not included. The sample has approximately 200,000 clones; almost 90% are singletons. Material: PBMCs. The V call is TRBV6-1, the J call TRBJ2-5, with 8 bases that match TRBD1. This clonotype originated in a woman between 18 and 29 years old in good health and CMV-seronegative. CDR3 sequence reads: CASSFQTGVGETQYF. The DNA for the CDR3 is TGTGCCAGCAGTTTCCAGACAGGGGTGGGGGAGACCCAGTACTTC.